This section outlines one T cell receptor beta chain sequence together with its context. Its specific antigen is unknown. The record has no base qualities; no much larger clone is one base away. Collaborating institutions collected whole blood in K2EDTA tubes following their own protocols. Collaborator samples were shipped for TCRbeta analysis as frozen whole blood, isolated PBMCs, or DNA extracted from either sample type. Trimming costs V 0 bases and J 7 bases, and their ends lie 13 bases apart. The germline V gene (reference sequence) gives CDR1 as LGHDT and CDR2 as YNNKEL. The CDR3, cysteine through phenylalanine, is 16 amino acids long. The read is trimmed to its CDR3 DNA, 48 bases read in frame from base 1. TCRbeta CDR3 regions were amplified from genomic DNA using the immunoSEQ Assay, a bias-controlled multiplex PCR. Regarding the original processing steps: Nucleated cell counts per sample were estimated from amplification of reference gene primers within the assay. To quantify the absolute abundance of each unique TCRbeta CDR3 rearrangement, sequence reads were collapsed and filtered. Productive Simpson clonality was computed per sample as the square root of Simpson's diversity index over productive rearrangements. This immuneACCESS table, as held by TCRdb, lists in-frame sequences with V and J called but not all clones. Of the missing ones, under half trace to an unresolved V gene in checked studies; the others have no known cause. V and J calls plus clone size are reproduced from that table; the DNA served to infer D and trimming. Recorded for this sample are 100,000 or so clones; approximately 89% of them occurred a single time. Less than 2.5% of the sample belongs to the ten largest clones.

The entry originates in a study of blood T cell repertoires in COVID-19 (TCRdb year 2020). Regarding the research as a whole: Collaborator samples came from the United States, Italy and Spain and covered acute and convalescent phases of COVID-19. The prospective study material was composed of cDNA or gDNA derived from T cells, B-cell-depleted T cells, or PBMCs. The dataset comprised deeply sampled blood TCRbeta repertoires from subjects exposed to, actively infected with, or recovered from COVID-19. A freely available public database, intended as a resource for researchers studying the immune response to SARS-CoV-2, is where the repertoires were released. Samples were obtained from the ongoing ImmuneRACE study (first 160 participants) and from 1,200 or so subjects provided by 6 global collaborators. A de-identified subject ID, COVID-19 status, age in years and sex were almost always included in the sample metadata. Where available, HLA class I and class II types were taken from metadata supplied by the sample provider and were not determined by assay-based typing.

What the research found in general, with its limitations: Clinical and demographic metadata were provided uncurated, with the amount varying by source and participant.

This receptor was identified in a man aged 45-65 years with active COVID-19. The receptor chain draws on TRBV3-1 (or the pseudogene TRBV3-2) and TRBJ1-6; the D segment cannot be called with confidence. The material sequenced was peripheral blood. The DNA sequence is given as TGTGCCAGCAGCCAAGATTCACGAGGCCTCAATTCACCCCTCCACTTT. Its protein is CASSQDSRGLNSPLHF.